A selection of T cell receptor beta chains follows, all from one sample in a study of the immune and genomic landscape of osteosarcoma. Assay used: immunoSEQ multiplex PCR; TCRdb lists only in-frame clones, some missing. The repertoire includes 6,000 to 7,000 clones, about 63% of them detected once, and 15% sits in the top ten. Sequencing was carried out using osteosarcoma tumor tissue from the lung. The receptors derive from a human donor with osteosarcoma. CDR3s include the opening cysteine and the closing phenylalanine or tryptophan. The D gene is left open where the match is weak. The size of a clone is reported for some rows only, either as once, few or many, or as a class for expanded clones.

NA	TRBV15	TRBJ1-1	NA	14	CATSRGRTNTEAFF	TGTGCCACCAGCAGAGGACGGACGAACACTGAAGCTTTCTTT
NA	TRBV6-5	TRBJ2-1	NA	15	CASRETGTSYNEQFF	TGTGCCAGCAGGGAGACCGGGACATCCTACAATGAGCAGTTCTTC
NA	TRBV19	TRBJ1-3	NA	18	CASSIPPSPGGSGNTIYF	TGTGCCAGTAGTATACCCCCCTCGCCGGGCGGCTCTGGAAACACCATATATTTT
NA	TRBV7-2	TRBJ2-2	NA	14	CASRANSRGGELFF	TGTGCCAGCCGAGCGAATTCACGTGGCGGGGAGCTGTTTTTT
NA	TRBV25-1	TRBJ2-7	NA	14	CASSDDSSSYEQYF	TGTGCCAGCAGTGATGACAGCTCCTCCTACGAGCAGTACTTC
TRBD1	TRBV6-6	TRBJ2-2	few	14	CASRGQGIAGELFF	TGTGCCAGCAGGGGACAGGGGATCGCCGGGGAGCTGTTTTTT
NA	TRBV7-6	TRBJ2-1	NA	13	CASSLGEAVEQFF	TGTGCCAGCAGCTTAGGGGAAGCCGTGGAGCAGTTCTTC
TRBD2	TRBV11-3	TRBJ2-1	NA	15	CASRSTSERYNEQFF	TGTGCCAGCAGATCGACTAGCGAACGGTACAATGAGCAGTTCTTC
TRBD2	TRBV10-1	TRBJ2-1	NA	16	CASSESSGRDYNEQFF	TGCGCCAGCAGTGAGTCTAGCGGGAGGGACTACAATGAGCAGTTCTTC
TRBD1	TRBV28	TRBJ1-6	NA	15	CASSSGQGYNSPLHF	TGTGCCAGCAGTTCCGGACAGGGCTATAATTCACCCCTCCACTTT
NA	TRBV19	TRBJ2-6	NA	14	CASKTVAGANVLTF	TGTGCCAGTAAGACGGTTGCTGGGGCCAACGTCCTGACTTTC
NA	TRBV7-3	TRBJ2-1	NA	16	CASSLGSGGSYNEQFF	TGTGCCAGCAGCTTAGGAAGCGGAGGCTCCTACAATGAGCAGTTCTTC
NA	TRBV18	TRBJ1-5	few	12	CASSPDDQPQHF	TGTGCCAGCTCACCAGACGATCAGCCCCAGCATTTT
NA	TRBV7-8	TRBJ1-5	NA	15	CASSLSGPGDQPQHF	TGTGCCAGCAGCTTATCAGGCCCTGGCGATCAGCCCCAGCATTTT
TRBD1	TRBV5-1	TRBJ1-1	NA	16	CASSLGYGTGNTEAFF	TGCGCCAGCAGCTTGGGATACGGGACAGGGAACACTGAAGCTTTCTTT
NA	TRBV29-1	TRBJ1-2	NA	11	CSVDTNYGYTF	TGCAGCGTTGACACTAACTATGGCTACACCTTC
NA	TRBV4-1	TRBJ2-1	NA	16	CASSQDPGLPYNEQFF	TGCGCCAGCAGCCAAGATCCGGGACTGCCCTACAATGAGCAGTTCTTC
NA	TRBV4-3	TRBJ2-5	NA	16	CASSPGGGLPGETQYF	TGCGCCAGCAGCCCAGGGGGGGGGCTACCTGGAGAGACCCAGTACTTC
NA	TRBV15	TRBJ2-3	NA	15	CATSRNRAPTDTQYF	TGTGCCACCAGCAGAAACCGGGCCCCCACAGATACGCAGTATTTT
TRBD2	TRBV10-3	TRBJ2-1	once	14	CAIRETSGDNEQFF	TGTGCCATCAGGGAGACTAGCGGGGACAATGAGCAGTTCTTC
TRBD1	TRBV5-6	TRBJ2-2	NA	17	CASSLSLGTGYTGELFF	TGTGCCAGCAGCTTGTCTCTCGGGACAGGGTACACCGGGGAGCTGTTTTTT
NA	TRBV5-5	TRBJ2-2	once	14	CASSLGQDTGELFF	TGTGCCAGCAGCTTGGGGCAGGATACCGGGGAGCTGTTTTTT
NA	TRBV19	TRBJ1-1	few	14	CASSILGAGTEAFF	TGTGCCAGTAGTATTTTGGGGGCTGGAACTGAAGCTTTCTTT
NA	TRBV19	TRBJ2-5	NA	14	CASSISWQKETQYF	TGTGCCAGTAGTATTAGTTGGCAAAAAGAGACCCAGTACTTC
TRBD1	TRBV6-6	TRBJ1-2	few	15	CASSTRTGKVDGYTF	TGTGCCAGCAGTACCCGGACAGGGAAGGTCGATGGCTACACCTTC
NA	TRBV27	TRBJ2-3	once	16	CASNTGWATSTDTQYF	TGTGCCAGCAACACAGGTTGGGCCACTAGCACAGATACGCAGTATTTT
NA	TRBV5-1	TRBJ1-2	NA	13	CASSLVGGSGYTF	TGCGCCAGCAGCTTGGTCGGCGGTTCTGGCTACACCTTC
NA	TRBV7-9	TRBJ2-5	medium-sized	17	CASSQSQGGPIDETQYF	TGTGCCAGCAGCCAGTCACAGGGGGGGCCGATCGACGAGACCCAGTACTTC
NA	TRBV19	TRBJ2-1	NA	13	CASSIDIYNEQFF	TGTGCCAGTAGTATAGATATTTACAATGAGCAGTTCTTC
NA	TRBV5-1	TRBJ2-5	NA	13	CASSPLGLETQYF	TGCGCCAGCAGCCCCCTCGGCCTTGAGACCCAGTACTTC
NA	TRBV28	TRBJ2-7	few	15	CASSLMGVPSYEQYF	TGTGCCAGCAGTTTGATGGGAGTGCCATCCTACGAGCAGTACTTC
TRBD2	TRBV2	TRBJ2-1	few	14	CASNGRTGGVEQFF	TGTGCCAGCAATGGAAGGACGGGGGGAGTGGAGCAGTTCTTC
TRBD2	TRBV19	TRBJ2-2	few	15	CASRGSGTNTGELFF	TGTGCCAGTAGAGGTAGCGGGACGAACACCGGGGAGCTGTTTTTT
NA	TRBV5-1	TRBJ1-4	NA	16	CASRSGAGTTNEKLFF	TGCGCCAGCAGAAGTGGGGCAGGGACGACTAATGAAAAACTGTTTTTT
NA	TRBV6-6	TRBJ1-1	NA	12	CASSQKNTEAFF	TGTGCCAGCAGCCAAAAGAACACTGAAGCTTTCTTT
NA	TRBV11-2	TRBJ1-2	NA	12	CASSFTNYGYTF	TGTGCCAGCAGCTTCACTAACTATGGCTACACCTTC
TRBD2	TRBV19	TRBJ2-1	NA	18	CASSPGLAGSQGYNEQFF	TGTGCCAGTAGTCCTGGACTAGCGGGGTCACAGGGGTACAATGAGCAGTTCTTC
NA	TRBV4-3	TRBJ1-1	NA	15	CASSQEWGRNTEAFF	TGCGCCAGCAGCCAAGAATGGGGCAGGAACACTGAAGCTTTCTTT
NA	TRBV6-6	TRBJ1-2	NA	12	CAIHQGNYGYTF	TGTGCCATCCACCAGGGGAACTATGGCTACACCTTC
TRBD2	TRBV15	TRBJ2-3	NA	17	CATSRGEGGRIKDTQYF	TGTGCCACCAGCAGAGGGGAGGGCGGGAGGATCAAAGATACGCAGTATTTT
TRBD2	TRBV7-9	TRBJ2-5	NA	15	CASSMGLAGVETQYF	TGTGCCAGCAGCATGGGACTAGCGGGAGTAGAGACCCAGTACTTC
NA	TRBV19	TRBJ2-2	large	17	CASSYRDGRGLTGELFF	TGTGCCAGTAGCTACAGGGACGGGCGGGGGCTGACCGGGGAGCTGTTTTTT
NA	TRBV5-6	TRBJ2-7	NA	15	CASSSVGDISYEQYF	TGTGCCAGCAGCTCAGTAGGGGACATCAGCTACGAGCAGTACTTC
NA	TRBV11-2	TRBJ2-4	NA	14	CASSRGKTGNIQYF	TGTGCCAGCAGCCGCGGCAAGACGGGGAACATTCAGTACTTC
NA	TRBV18	TRBJ1-1	few	15	CASSLAGNSYAEAFF	TGTGCCAGCTCATTGGCAGGGAATTCGTACGCTGAAGCTTTCTTT
NA	TRBV4-1	TRBJ2-3	NA	17	CASSQEFGGASTDTQYF	TGCGCCAGCAGCCAAGAGTTCGGCGGGGCAAGCACAGATACGCAGTATTTT
TRBD1	TRBV28	TRBJ1-4	NA	15	CASSFQGANGEKLFF	TGTGCCAGCAGTTTTCAGGGGGCAAATGGTGAAAAACTGTTTTTT
TRBD2	TRBV5-4	TRBJ2-1	once	16	CASSSGLAVDYNEQFF	TGTGCCAGCAGCTCGGGACTAGCAGTAGACTACAATGAGCAGTTCTTC
TRBD2	TRBV9	TRBJ2-7	NA	14	CASSPLAGSYEQYF	TGTGCCAGCAGCCCACTAGCGGGATCCTACGAGCAGTACTTC
TRBD1	TRBV28	TRBJ2-2	NA	17	CASSSPGDRGTPGELFF	TGTGCCAGCTCCTCTCCTGGGGACAGGGGGACTCCCGGGGAGCTGTTTTTT
NA	TRBV11-1	TRBJ2-1	NA	11	CASTVDDVPFF	TGTGCCAGCACCGTCGATGACGTCCCGTTCTTC
TRBD2	TRBV10-2	TRBJ2-7	few	14	CASSGEGTPYEQYF	TGCGCCAGCAGTGGGGAGGGAACCCCCTACGAGCAGTACTTC
NA	TRBV28	TRBJ2-1	NA	11	CASSLWREQFF	TGTGCCAGCAGTTTATGGAGGGAGCAGTTCTTC
NA	TRBV27	TRBJ1-2	NA	14	CASSLGTGFRGYTF	TGTGCCAGCAGTTTAGGAACGGGATTTCGAGGCTACACCTTC
TRBD1	TRBV7-9	TRBJ2-3	NA	16	CASSLTTGGGKDTQYF	TGTGCCAGCAGCTTGACGACAGGGGGCGGGAAAGATACGCAGTATTTT
TRBD1	TRBV7-3	TRBJ1-1	NA	17	CASSLTKGALGNTEAFF	TGTGCCAGCAGCTTAACAAAGGGGGCGCTGGGGAACACTGAAGCTTTCTTT
NA	TRBV7-9	TRBJ2-5	NA	16	CASSLASGTDQETQYF	TGTGCCAGCAGCTTAGCGAGCGGAACAGACCAAGAGACCCAGTACTTC
NA	TRBV27	TRBJ1-2	NA	14	CASTTRGGNYGYTF	TGTGCCAGCACCACCCGGGGGGGAAACTATGGCTACACCTTC